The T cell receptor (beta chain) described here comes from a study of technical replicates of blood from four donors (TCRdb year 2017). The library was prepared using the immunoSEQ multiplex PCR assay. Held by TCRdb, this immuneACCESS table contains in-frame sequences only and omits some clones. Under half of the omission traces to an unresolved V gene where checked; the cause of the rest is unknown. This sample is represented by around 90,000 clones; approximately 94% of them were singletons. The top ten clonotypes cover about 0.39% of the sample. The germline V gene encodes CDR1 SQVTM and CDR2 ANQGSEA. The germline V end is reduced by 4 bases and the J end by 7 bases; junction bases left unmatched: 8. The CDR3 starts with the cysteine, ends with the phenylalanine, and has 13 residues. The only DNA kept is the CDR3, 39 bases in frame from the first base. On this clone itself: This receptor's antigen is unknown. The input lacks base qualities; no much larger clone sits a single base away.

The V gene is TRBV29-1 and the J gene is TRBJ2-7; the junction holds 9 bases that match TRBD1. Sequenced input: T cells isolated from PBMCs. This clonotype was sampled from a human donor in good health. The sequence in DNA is TGCAGCGTTGGAAGGGACAGGGAGACAGAGCAGTACTTC. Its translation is CSVGRDRETEQYF.